Given below is one T cell receptor (beta chain) in context. This specimen comes from a study of blood T cell repertoires in COVID-19. Whole-study context: Donors in the United States, Italy and Spain gave samples during acute or convalescent COVID-19.

Assay: immunoSEQ multiplex PCR; the TCRdb copy retains only in-frame clones and omits some. The data contain about 250,000 clones, 85% to 90% of them singletons. Trimming took 5 bases from V and 2 from J, leaving 22 bases between them. In germline, CDR1 is SGHTA, CDR2 FQGNSA. The CDR3 spans 18 residues. Individuals drawn from under 30 US areas were about 18 to 95 years old. Participant reports of clinical history set cohort assignment. Cohort 3 donors counted as recovered after two negative PCRs, clearance, or resolved symptoms. The gene calls are TRBV7-2 and TRBJ1-3; no definite D call. Sequenced material: PBMCs or T cells enriched from blood (not recorded which). The TCR originated in a man aged 35-49 years who had recovered from COVID-19. Written as DNA, the CDR3 is TGTGCCAGCAGCCCCCGGGCCGGGAGTACCGGTGCTGGAAACACCATATATTTT. This sequence encodes CASSPRAGSTGAGNTIYF.